This T cell receptor (beta chain) was sequenced in a study of shared T cell receptors in the human thymus (dated by TCRdb to about 2021). Regarding the research as a whole: The study examined how self-reactive, shared T-cell receptor alpha chains are generated in the human thymus.

The protocol used for the library was the immunoSEQ multiplex PCR assay. Drawn from immuneACCESS, this table holds only the in-frame rearrangements with V and J called that TCRdb kept. Clones are partly lost; checked studies trace under half to an unresolved V gene and leave the rest unexplained. For this sample there are 500,000 to 850,000 clones; around 87% appear just once. The ten largest clones add up to 0.0094% of the sample. Regarding this clone: Its specific antigen is unknown. No per-base quality is available; no much larger clone lies one base away.

Trimming at the junction amounts to 3 bases on V and 0 bases on J, and the germline ends lie 21 bases apart. From a lookup of the germline V gene, CDR1 and CDR2 are MGHRA and YSYEKL. CDR3 length: 19 amino acids, cysteine to phenylalanine. Only the CDR3 DNA is retained, 57 bases long and in frame from the first base. The same specimen was also included in a second study, on human thymus T cells. According to the second study: Donors were immunologically healthy infants undergoing open corrective cardiac surgery for congenital heart defects in Finland. Thymus tissue was collected as surgical resects that were removed during corrective cardiac surgery. Usage of V and J gene segments appeared to be biased in both the thymic and the peripheral blood repertoires. The related research reported highly overlapping thymic TCR repertoires among unrelated individuals. TCR alpha and beta repertoires from seven to nine infant thymus samples and a few related peripheral blood samples were characterized in the study. The infant donors were about 7 to 244 days old, and the cohort included more than five males and a couple of females. After being mechanically released from the tissue, thymocytes were kept at -70 degrees C in pellets of about 10-32 million cells. A QIAsymphony instrument was used to extract genomic DNA from frozen cell pellets. Using the immunoSEQ multiplex PCR assay, the TCRB and TCRAD loci were amplified from a standardized quantity of quality-controlled genomic DNA. The amplicons spanned the V(D)J region and were long enough to cover the CDR3 and allow V and J genes to be identified. Amplicon sequencing was performed on an Illumina platform through the commercial immunoSEQ service. Corrections for primer bias and sequencing errors followed previously described methods, while TCRAD and TCRB definitions were based on the IMGT database. Repertoires were analysed with immunoSEQ Analyzer 3.0 and VDJTools, covering basic statistics, V/J segment usage, diversity estimates, rarefaction and pairwise overlap. To estimate diversity, the Chao1, ChaoE, Efron-Thisted, Shannon and inverse Simpson indices were applied, and diversity was also estimated on datasets down-sampled to the smallest sample. Repertoire overlap was determined by strict matching of CDR3 nucleotide sequence, V gene and J gene, and Jaccard-based multidimensional scaling clustering was applied. On average, thymus samples yielded some 810,000 unique TCRB clonotypes, whereas blood samples yielded around 88,000.

The sequenced material came from thymocytes. The chain was built from TRBV4-1 and TRBJ1-3, and perhaps TRBD1 as D gene, on 5 matching bases. This TCR was sampled from a boy less than two years old with a congenital heart defect. Donor details come from another sample of the same person, matched by shared clones. The nucleotide sequence is given as TGCGCCAGCAGCCACCAATCGAAGCAGGGAATGTTCTCTGGAAACACCATATATTTT. This is translated as CASSHQSKQGMFSGNTIYF.